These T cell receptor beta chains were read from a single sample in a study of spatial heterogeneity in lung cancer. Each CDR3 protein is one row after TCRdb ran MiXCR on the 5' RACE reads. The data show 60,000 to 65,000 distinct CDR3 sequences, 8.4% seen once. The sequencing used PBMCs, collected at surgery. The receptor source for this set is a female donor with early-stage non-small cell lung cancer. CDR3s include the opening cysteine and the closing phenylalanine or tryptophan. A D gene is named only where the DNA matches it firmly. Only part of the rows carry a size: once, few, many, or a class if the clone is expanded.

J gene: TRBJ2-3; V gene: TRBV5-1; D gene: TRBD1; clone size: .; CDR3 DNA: TGCGCCAGCAGCTTGGAGGACAGGGCCACAGATACGCAGTATTTT; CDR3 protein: CASSLEDRATDTQYF
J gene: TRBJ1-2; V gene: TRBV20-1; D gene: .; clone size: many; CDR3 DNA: TGCAGTGCTAGGGGTGGCCCCAATGGCTACACCTTC; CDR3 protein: CSARGGPNGYTF
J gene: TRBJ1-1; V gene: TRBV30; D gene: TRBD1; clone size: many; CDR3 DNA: TGTGCCTGGACTTACTTGGGACAGGGAGGGAGCACTGAAGCTTTCTTT; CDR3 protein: CAWTYLGQGGSTEAFF
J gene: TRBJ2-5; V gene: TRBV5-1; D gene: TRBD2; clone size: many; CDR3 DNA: TGCGCCAGCAGTCGCACTAGCGGGGGACTGCAAGAGACCCAGTACTTC; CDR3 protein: CASSRTSGGLQETQYF
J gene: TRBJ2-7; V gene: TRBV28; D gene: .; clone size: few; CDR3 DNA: TGTGCCAGCAGTTTATTGGCCTCGAGCTCCTACGAGCAGTACTTC; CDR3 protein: CASSLLASSSYEQYF
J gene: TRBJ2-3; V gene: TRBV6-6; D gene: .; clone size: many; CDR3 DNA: TGTGCCAGCAGACATACAGATACGCAGTATTTT; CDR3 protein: CASRHTDTQYF
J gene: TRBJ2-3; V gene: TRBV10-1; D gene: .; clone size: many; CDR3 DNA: TGCGCCAGCAGTCCAGCCCGGGCCCGGGATACGCAGTATTTT; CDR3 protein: CASSPARARDTQYF
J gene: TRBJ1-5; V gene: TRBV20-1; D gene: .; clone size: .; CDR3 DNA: TGCAGTGCTAGGGCGGGGCTTCAGCCCCAGCATTTT; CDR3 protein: CSARAGLQPQHF
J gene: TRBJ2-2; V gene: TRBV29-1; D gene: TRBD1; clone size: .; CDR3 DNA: TGCAGCGTGCCGGACAGGGTGGAATCCGGGGAGCTGTTTTTT; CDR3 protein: CSVPDRVESGELFF
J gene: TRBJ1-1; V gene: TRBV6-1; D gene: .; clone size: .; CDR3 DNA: TGTGCCAGCGCGGGACAAACGAACACTGAACCTTTCTTT; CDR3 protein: CASAGQTNTEPFF
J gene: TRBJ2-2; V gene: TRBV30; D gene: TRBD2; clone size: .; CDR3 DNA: TGTGCCTCCCGACTAGCGGGGGGACGGATGGCCGGGGAGCTGTTTTTT; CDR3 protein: CASRLAGGRMAGELFF
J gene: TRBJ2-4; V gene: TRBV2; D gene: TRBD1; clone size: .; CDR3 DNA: TGTGCCAGCAGGGGGACAGGGGAAGTCAAAAACATTCAGTACTTC; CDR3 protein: CASRGTGEVKNIQYF
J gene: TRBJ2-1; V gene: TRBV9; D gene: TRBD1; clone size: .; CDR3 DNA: TGTGCCAGCAAAGGGGGCGCGGGCGACAATGAGCAGTTCTTC; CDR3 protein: CASKGGAGDNEQFF
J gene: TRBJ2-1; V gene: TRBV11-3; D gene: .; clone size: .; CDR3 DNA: TGTGCCAGCAGCCCCCTTTTTGGCGGGGACTTTTACAATGAGCAGTTCTTC; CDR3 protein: CASSPLFGGDFYNEQFF
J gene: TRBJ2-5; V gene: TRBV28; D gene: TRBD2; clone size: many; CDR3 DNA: TGTGCCAGCCACCCCGGGACTAGCGGGGGGCGCACACAAGAGACCCAGTACTTC; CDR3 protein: CASHPGTSGGRTQETQYF
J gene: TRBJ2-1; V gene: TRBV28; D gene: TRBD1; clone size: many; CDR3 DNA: TGTGCCAGCAGTTTCTCCGGGACAGTCCTTGCAAGCTCCTACAATGAGCAGTTCTTC; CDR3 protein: CASSFSGTVLASSYNEQFF
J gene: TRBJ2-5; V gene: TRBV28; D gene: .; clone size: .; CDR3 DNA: TGTGCCAGCAGGCGACAGAGAAAAGAGACCCAGTACTTC; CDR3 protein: CASRRQRKETQYF
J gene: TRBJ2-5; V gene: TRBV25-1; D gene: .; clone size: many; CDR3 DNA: TGTGCCAGCAGTGATCGTATACAAGAGACCCAGTACTTC; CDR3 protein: CASSDRIQETQYF
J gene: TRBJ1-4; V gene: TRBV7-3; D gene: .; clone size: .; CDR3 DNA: TGTGCCAGCAGCTACCCGTCTAATGAAAAACTGTTTTTT; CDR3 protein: CASSYPSNEKLFF
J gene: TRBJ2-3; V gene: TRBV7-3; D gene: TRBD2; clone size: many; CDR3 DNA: TGTGCCAGCGGGGGACTAGCCGCAGATACGCAGTATTTT; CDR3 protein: CASGGLAADTQYF
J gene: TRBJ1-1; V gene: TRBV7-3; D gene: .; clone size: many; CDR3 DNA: TGTGCCAGCAGCTTACGGGGACAGAACACTGAAGCTTTCTTT; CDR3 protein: CASSLRGQNTEAFF
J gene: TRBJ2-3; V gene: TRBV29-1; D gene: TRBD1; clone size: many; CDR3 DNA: TGCAGCGTGGTGACAGGGTGGTTCACAGATACGCAGTATTTT; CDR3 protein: CSVVTGWFTDTQYF
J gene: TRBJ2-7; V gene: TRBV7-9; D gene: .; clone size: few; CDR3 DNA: TGTGCCAGCAGCTTAGTGCCGGGGTTCACCTACGAGCAGTACTTC; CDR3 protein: CASSLVPGFTYEQYF
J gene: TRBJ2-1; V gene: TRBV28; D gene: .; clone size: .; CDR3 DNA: TGTGCCAGCAGCCCGGACGGGGGCTCCAATGAGCAGTTCTTC; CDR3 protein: CASSPDGGSNEQFF
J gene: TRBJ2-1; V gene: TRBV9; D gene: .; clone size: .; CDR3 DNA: TGTGCCAGCAGCGTAGGGCCAACGCTGTCCTACAATGAGCAGTTCTTC; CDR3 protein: CASSVGPTLSYNEQFF
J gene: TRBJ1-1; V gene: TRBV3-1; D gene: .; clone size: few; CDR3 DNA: TGTGCCAGCAGCCTCTCGGACACCGGGGGGACAGCTTTCTTT; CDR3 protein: CASSLSDTGGTAFF
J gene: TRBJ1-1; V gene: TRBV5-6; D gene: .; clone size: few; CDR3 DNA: TGTGCCAGCAGCTTGATATCGAGAAACACTGAAGCTTTCTTT; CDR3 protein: CASSLISRNTEAFF
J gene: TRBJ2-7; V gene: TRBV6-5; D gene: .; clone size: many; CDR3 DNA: TGTGCCAGCACCTCCCGAATATTAGAGCAGTACTTC; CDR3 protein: CASTSRILEQYF
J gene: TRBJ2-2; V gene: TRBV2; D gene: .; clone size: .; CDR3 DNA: TGTGCCAGCAGGTTCGGACAGAGCACCGGGGAGCTGTTTTTT; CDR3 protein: CASRFGQSTGELFF
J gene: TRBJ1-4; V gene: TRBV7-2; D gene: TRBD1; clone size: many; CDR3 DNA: TGTGCCAGCAGCCCTCAGACAGGGGACCATGAAAAACTGTTTTTT; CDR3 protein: CASSPQTGDHEKLFF
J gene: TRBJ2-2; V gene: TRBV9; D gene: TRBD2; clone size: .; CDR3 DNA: TGTGCCAGCAGCGTACCTAGCGGGAAGAACACCGGGGAGCTGTTTTTT; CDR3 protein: CASSVPSGKNTGELFF
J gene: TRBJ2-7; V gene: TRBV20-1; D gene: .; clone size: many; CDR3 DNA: TGCAGTGCGAAATCCGGGACCGGCCACTCCTACGAGCAGTACTTC; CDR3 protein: CSAKSGTGHSYEQYF
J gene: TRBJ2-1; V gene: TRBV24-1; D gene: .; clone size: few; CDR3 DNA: TGTGCCACCGGCCAGGGCAGCTCCTACAATGAGCAGTTCTTC; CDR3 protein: CATGQGSSYNEQFF
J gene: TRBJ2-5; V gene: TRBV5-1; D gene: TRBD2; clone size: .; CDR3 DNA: TGCGCCAGCAGCATGAACGGGAGGGCAGGGGAGACCCAGTACTTC; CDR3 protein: CASSMNGRAGETQYF
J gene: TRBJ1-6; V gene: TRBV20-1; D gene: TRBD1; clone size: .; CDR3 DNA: TGCAGTGCTGTAAACAGGGGGCTAAATTCACCCCTCCACTTT; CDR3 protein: CSAVNRGLNSPLHF
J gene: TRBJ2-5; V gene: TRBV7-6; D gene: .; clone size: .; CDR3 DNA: TGTGCCAGCAGCTTAGGCAGGGCTGAGACCCAGTACTTC; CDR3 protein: CASSLGRAETQYF
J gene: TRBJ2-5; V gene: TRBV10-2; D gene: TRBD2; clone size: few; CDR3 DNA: TGCGCCAGTGGACTAGCGGGGCAGGAGACCCAGTACTTC; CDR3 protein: CASGLAGQETQYF
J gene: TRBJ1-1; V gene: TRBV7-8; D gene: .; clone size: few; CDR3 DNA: TGTGCCAGCAGCTTCCCCGGGGGGGGGTATACTGAAGCTTTCTTT; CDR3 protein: CASSFPGGGYTEAFF
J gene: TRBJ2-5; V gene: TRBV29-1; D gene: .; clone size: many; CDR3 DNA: TGCAGCGTTGAAGTACAGGAGACCCAGTACTTC; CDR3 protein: CSVEVQETQYF
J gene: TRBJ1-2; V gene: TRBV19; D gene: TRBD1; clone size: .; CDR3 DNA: TGTGCCAGTAGTATACAGGGGGCGAACTATGGCTACACCTTC; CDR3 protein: CASSIQGANYGYTF
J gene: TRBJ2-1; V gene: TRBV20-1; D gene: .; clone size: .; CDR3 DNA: TGCAGTGCTGGACCTCGGACTAACGAGCAGTTCTTC; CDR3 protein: CSAGPRTNEQFF
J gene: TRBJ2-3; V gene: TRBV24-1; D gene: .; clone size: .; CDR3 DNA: TGTGCCACCAGTGACCAGAAAGGGACGAGGAGAGATACGCAGTATTTT; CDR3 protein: CATSDQKGTRRDTQYF
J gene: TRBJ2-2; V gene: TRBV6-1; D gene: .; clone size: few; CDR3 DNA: TGTGCCAGCACCCAGGGAAAGAACACCGGGGAGCTGTTTTTT; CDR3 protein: CASTQGKNTGELFF
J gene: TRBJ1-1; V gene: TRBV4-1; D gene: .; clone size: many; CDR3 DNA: TGCGCCAGCAGCCAAGATCACGGCGGAAGGGGTGAAGCTTTCTTT; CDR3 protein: CASSQDHGGRGEAFF
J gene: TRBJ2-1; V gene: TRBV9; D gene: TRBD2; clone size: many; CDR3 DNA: TGTGCCAGCAGCGTAGATAGCGGGGTAAATGAGCAGTTCTTC; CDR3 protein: CASSVDSGVNEQFF
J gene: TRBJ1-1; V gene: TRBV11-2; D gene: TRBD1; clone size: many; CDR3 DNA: TGTGCCAGCAGCTTTGGGACAGGGGGCACTGAAGCTTTCTTT; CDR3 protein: CASSFGTGGTEAFF